The 9 T cell receptor beta chains given below trace back to one sample, sequenced in a study of molecular identifiers for immune sequencing clone quantification. Via MiXCR, TCRdb re-called the PCR reads, giving one row per CDR3 protein. The sample includes more than 550,000 distinct CDR3 sequences, around 25% seen only once; the top ten take about 0.84%. Sequenced material: naive CD8+ T cells from blood, with Jurkat cell RNA spiked in. Stated subset: FACS-sorted CD8+CD4-CCR7+CD45RA+ naive T cells. The receptor source for this set is a human donor in good health. Some libraries in this study had Jurkat cell RNA spiked in.

The chain joins TRBV6-5 to TRBJ2-2; 7 bases agree with TRBD1. CDR3 length equals 19 residues. J gave up 0 bases and V 2 bases, and 12 bases lay outside the gene matches. Germline loops: CDR1 MNHEY, CDR2 SVGAGI. CDR3 coding DNA: TGTGCCAGCAGTTACCGCACAACTTGGGACAGATCGAACACCGGGGAGCTGTTTTTT. It yields the protein CASSYRTTWDRSNTGELFF.

This clonotype was seen only a few times. The chain has TRBV12-5 and TRBJ1-5, with D hard to call. Germline CDR1 is LGHNT and CDR2 is FRNRAP. With 1 base removed from V and 0 bases from J, the gap between germline ends came to 16 bases. The CDR3 runs to 18 residues. The CDR3 here is CASGLEILEGLSNQPQHF. The CDR3 DNA reads as TGTGCTAGTGGTTTGGAAATTCTAGAAGGCCTTAGCAATCAGCCCCAGCATTTT.

This clonotype was detected ten times or more. The chain is built from TRBV12-3 or TRBV12-4 and TRBJ2-5, with TRBD2 as a possible D gene (6 bases). This CDR3 has 16 residues. Between the trimmed V and J ends, which lost 4 bases and 4 bases, there was a span of 19 bases. CDR3 DNA: TGTGCCAGCAGTTCCACTCCGGGACGGGGAGGAGAGACCCAGTACTTC. It is translated as CASSSTPGRGGETQYF.

In its sample, this clonotype was seen a few times. The chain employs TRBV20-1 and TRBJ2-2; 7 bases align to TRBD2. V lost 5 bases and J lost 0; bases outside the gene matches: 6. The germline CDR1 and CDR2 sequences are DFQATT and SNEGSKA (reference sequence). The CDR3 contains 15 residues. CDR3 nucleotide sequence: TGCAGTGCTGGACCGGGACTAACGAACACCGGGGAGCTGTTTTTT. As protein: CSAGPGLTNTGELFF.

This clonotype was seen a single time. The V gene is TRBV12-3 or TRBV12-4, the J gene TRBJ1-5; D gene unclear. The ends were cut back, 6 bases at V and 0 bases at J, with 15 bases in the middle. This CDR3 spans 16 amino acids. CDR3 loop: CASRSPEPHSNQPQHF. The CDR3 nucleotides read TGTGCCAGCAGGTCACCGGAGCCACATAGCAATCAGCCCCAGCATTTT.

This clonotype has at least ten counts. The rearrangement joins TRBV7-6 to TRBJ1-1; D possibly corresponds to TRBD1 (6 bases). The germline CDR1 and CDR2 sequences are SGHVS and FNYEAQ. V lost 3 bases and J lost 8, with 13 bases in between. This CDR3 is 13 amino acids long. CDR3 amino acids: CASSFDTGTEAFF. The CDR3 coding sequence is TGTGCCAGCAGCTTCGACACCGGGACAGAAGCTTTCTTT.

This clonotype occurred a few times. The rearrangement joins TRBV4-3 to TRBJ2-1; the match to TRBD2 covers 8 bases. The V gene end was trimmed by 5 bases and the J gene end by 6 bases; junction bases not matched to a gene: 12. The CDR3 consists of 16 residues. Germline V gives CDR1 LGHNA, CDR2 YSLEER. CDR3 coding DNA: TGCGCCAGCAGCAAGTTTCTAGCGGGCGCTAGCAATGAGCAGTTCTTC. Its protein product is CASSKFLAGASNEQFF.

On this clonotype itself: Just one base apart from a much larger clone, this may be a read error. This chain links TRBV28 with TRBJ1-2; 9 bases fit TRBD1. Germline loops: CDR1 MDHEN, CDR2 SYDVKM. This CDR3 spans 14 amino acids. In DNA form, the CDR3 reads TGTGCCAGCAGCTACAGGGGGCTAAGCTATGGCTACATCTTC. This encodes CASSYRGLSYGYIF.

This clonotype occurred many times. The V call is TRBV2, the J call TRBJ1-5; 7 nucleotides line up with TRBD1. The germline CDR1 and CDR2 sequences are SNHLY and FYNNEI. V gave up 6 bases and J gave up 4 bases; unmatched junction bases: 6. CDR3 length: 14 amino acids. The CDR3 region has the DNA TGTGCCAGCAGACAGGGACAGCGAAATCAGCCCCAGCATTTT. Its translation is CASRQGQRNQPQHF.